The rows below give T cell receptor beta chains drawn from one sample of a study of T-cell memory formation after mild COVID-19. TCRdb redid the calling of the 5' RACE reads with MiXCR, one entry per CDR3 protein. The sample has 550,000 to 700,000 distinct CDR3 sequences; roughly 18% are singletons. Material for sequencing was PBMCs or a T cell subset sorted from them (not recorded which). These receptor sequences come from an adult woman who had mild COVID-19 (a few samples of this study predate the infection). Cell type and time point are not known. Both conserved end residues are part of each CDR3. D genes are given only for firm matches. Part of the rows lack a size; the others show once, few, many or a class for expanded clones.

j_gene | d_gene | v_gene | abundance | CDR3aa | CDR3nt
TRBJ2-1 | TRBD1 | TRBV5-6 | few | CASSFLQGAGEQFF | TGTGCCAGCAGCTTCTTACAGGGGGCAGGGGAGCAGTTCTTC
TRBJ2-3 | - | TRBV20-1 | few | CSASYGNTDTQYF | TGCAGTGCTAGTTACGGGAACACAGATACGCAGTATTTT
TRBJ2-3 | - | TRBV12-3/TRBV12-4 | - | CASDPTGRGATDTQYF | TGTGCCAGCGACCCCACGGGCAGGGGGGCCACAGATACGCAGTATTTT
TRBJ1-1 | - | TRBV4-1 | few | CASRREGLPPMNTEAFF | TGCGCCAGCAGGAGGGAGGGGCTACCACCTATGAACACTGAAGCTTTCTTT
TRBJ2-5 | - | TRBV6-6 | few | CASSYRERETQYF | TGTGCCAGCAGTTATCGGGAGAGGGAGACCCAGTACTTC
TRBJ1-1 | - | TRBV30 | few | CAWSSRVNTEAFF | TGTGCCTGGAGTTCTAGGGTGAACACTGAAGCTTTCTTT
TRBJ1-1 | - | TRBV29-1 | - | CSAAVGGSEAFF | TGCAGCGCCGCGGTGGGGGGCAGTGAAGCTTTCTTT
TRBJ2-6 | - | TRBV5-1 | few | CASSLGGSGSGANVLTF | TGCGCCAGCAGCCTGGGAGGTAGTGGCTCTGGGGCCAACGTCCTGACTTTC
TRBJ2-3 | - | TRBV11-2 | - | CASSLVGQGPTDTQYF | TGTGCCAGCAGCTTAGTAGGGCAGGGCCCCACAGATACGCAGTATTTT
TRBJ2-1 | - | TRBV7-9 | - | CASSSGLPTFTYNEQFF | TGTGCCAGCAGCTCAGGGTTGCCAACGTTCACCTACAATGAGCAGTTCTTC
TRBJ2-1 | - | TRBV24-1 | many | CATSEAGNEQFF | TGTGCCACCAGTGAAGCAGGGAATGAGCAGTTCTTC
TRBJ1-5 | - | TRBV20-1 | few | CSARAIRGNQPQHF | TGCAGTGCTAGGGCAATCCGGGGCAATCAGCCCCAGCATTTT
TRBJ2-3 | - | TRBV5-4 | few | CASSLDIQATDTQYF | TGTGCCAGCAGCTTGGATATCCAAGCCACAGATACGCAGTATTTT
TRBJ2-1 | TRBD2 | TRBV6-2/TRBV6-3 | - | CASSRLGTSGYNEQFF | TGTGCCAGCAGCCGACTCGGGACTAGCGGATACAATGAGCAGTTCTTC
TRBJ1-1 | TRBD1 | TRBV2 | few | CARNQRQGANTEAFF | TGTGCCAGGAATCAGCGACAGGGGGCGAACACTGAAGCTTTCTTT
TRBJ1-1 | - | TRBV7-6 | few | CASSAYGEPTEAFF | TGTGCCAGCAGCGCATACGGGGAACCCACTGAAGCTTTCTTT
TRBJ2-4 | TRBD2 | TRBV20-1 | few | CSARALGLAGLLAKNIQYF | TGCAGTGCTAGAGCATTGGGACTAGCGGGATTACTAGCCAAAAACATTCAGTACTTC
TRBJ2-1 | TRBD2 | TRBV20-1 | - | CSARDQGGRGNEQFF | TGCAGTGCTAGAGATCAAGGCGGGAGAGGCAATGAGCAGTTCTTC
TRBJ2-7 | - | TRBV6-6 | once | CASSYGGHEQYF | TGTGCCAGCAGTTACGGGGGCCACGAGCAGTACTTC
TRBJ1-1 | - | TRBV7-8 | many | CASSLRLAQNTEAFF | TGTGCCAGCAGCCTCCGGTTAGCTCAGAACACTGAAGCTTTCTTT
TRBJ2-3 | - | TRBV4-1 | few | CASSDEGTQYF | TGCGCCAGCAGCGACGAGGGTACGCAGTATTTT
TRBJ2-7 | TRBD2 | TRBV20-1 | few | CSASALAGRFYEQYF | TGCAGTGCTAGCGCACTAGCGGGCCGTTTCTACGAGCAGTACTTC
TRBJ2-2 | - | TRBV5-1 | few | CASSLLSEGLRTGELFF | TGCGCCAGCAGCCTACTAAGCGAGGGATTGAGGACCGGGGAGCTGTTTTTT
TRBJ1-1 | - | TRBV4-3 | - | CASSRWMNTEAFF | TGCGCCAGCAGCCGATGGATGAACACTGAAGCTTTCTTT
TRBJ1-5 | TRBD1 | TRBV29-1 | few | CSVTGTGSWGNQPQHF | TGCAGCGTTACCGGGACAGGGTCCTGGGGCAATCAGCCCCAGCATTTT
TRBJ2-7 | TRBD2 | TRBV7-3 | few | CASSSGTSGSEQYF | TGTGCCAGCAGCTCTGGGACTAGCGGGAGCGAGCAGTACTTC
TRBJ2-7 | - | TRBV5-1 | - | CASSLDSTSYEQYF | TGCGCCAGCAGCTTGGACAGTACCTCCTACGAGCAGTACTTC
TRBJ2-2 | TRBD1 | TRBV2 | - | CASRDRGPSTGELFF | TGTGCCAGCAGGGACAGGGGCCCAAGCACCGGGGAGCTGTTTTTT
TRBJ2-5 | - | TRBV29-1 | many | CSVRATLETQYF | TGCAGCGTTCGGGCCACCTTAGAGACCCAGTACTTC
TRBJ2-7 | - | TRBV7-8 | few | CASSLEASSYEQYF | TGTGCCAGCAGCTTAGAGGCCAGCTCCTACGAGCAGTACTTC
TRBJ2-1 | TRBD2 | TRBV9 | few | CASSLASGGFNEQFF | TGTGCCAGCAGCTTGGCTAGCGGGGGGTTCAATGAGCAGTTCTTC
TRBJ2-3 | - | TRBV5-1 | - | CASSPQTGASTDTQYF | TGCGCCAGCAGCCCCCAGACAGGAGCATCCACAGATACGCAGTATTTT
TRBJ2-2 | - | TRBV5-5 | many | CASSLGPELFF | TGTGCCAGCAGCTTGGGCCCGGAGCTGTTTTTT
TRBJ2-2 | TRBD2 | TRBV4-2 | - | CASSLEGLSAGELFF | TGTGCCAGCAGCCTGGAGGGACTAAGCGCCGGGGAGCTGTTTTTT
TRBJ2-1 | - | TRBV14 | - | CASSQWEGAFEQFF | TGTGCCAGCAGCCAATGGGAAGGGGCATTCGAGCAGTTCTTC
TRBJ2-3 | TRBD2 | TRBV25-1 | - | CASSVGRGPDTQYF | TGTGCCAGCAGTGTGGGGAGGGGCCCAGATACGCAGTATTTT
TRBJ1-5 | - | TRBV4-1 | few | CASSQDKGQPQHF | TGCGCCAGCAGCCAAGATAAAGGTCAGCCCCAGCATTTT
TRBJ2-3 | TRBD1 | TRBV23-1 | - | CASSQSGTGLDTQYF | TGCGCCAGCAGTCAATCGGGGACAGGGTTAGATACGCAGTATTTT
TRBJ2-1 | TRBD2 | TRBV6-2/TRBV6-3 | - | CPSSSREGIYNEQFF | TGTCCCAGCAGTTCCCGGGAGGGAATATACAATGAGCAGTTCTTC
TRBJ1-2 | - | TRBV2 | few | CASGGQFGYTF | TGTGCCAGCGGGGGCCAGTTCGGCTACACCTTC
TRBJ1-2 | - | TRBV29-1 | - | CSVEENYGYTF | TGCAGCGTTGAGGAGAACTATGGCTACACCTTC
TRBJ1-1 | - | TRBV30 | - | CAWSVTVPDEAFF | TGTGCCTGGAGTGTAACGGTGCCAGATGAAGCTTTCTTT
TRBJ2-5 | - | TRBV18 | - | CASSSGRGRETQYF | TGTGCCAGCTCATCAGGGCGGGGGCGAGAGACCCAGTACTTC
TRBJ2-1 | TRBD1 | TRBV20-1 | - | CSARQGQGLYNEQFF | TGCAGTGCTAGACAGGGACAGGGTTTGTACAATGAGCAGTTCTTC
TRBJ1-2 | - | TRBV7-9 | many | CASSSLDGNYGYTF | TGTGCCAGCAGCTCCTTGGACGGGAACTATGGCTACACCTTC
TRBJ1-2 | - | TRBV3-1 | few | CASSQTEIAYTF | TGTGCCAGCAGCCAAACGGAGATTGCCTACACCTTC
TRBJ1-1 | TRBD1 | TRBV5-1 | - | CASSWDRARTEAFF | TGCGCCAGCAGCTGGGACAGAGCAAGGACTGAAGCTTTCTTT
TRBJ2-2 | - | TRBV6-2/TRBV6-3 | few | CASRSAAASSPRDTGELFF | TGTGCCAGCAGATCCGCCGCGGCGAGCTCACCCCGGGACACCGGGGAGCTGTTTTTT
TRBJ2-7 | TRBD2 | TRBV15 | - | CATSRGQGLAGGRYEQYF | TGTGCCACCAGCAGAGGCCAGGGACTAGCGGGAGGAAGGTACGAGCAGTACTTC
TRBJ1-1 | - | TRBV5-1 | - | CASSLETVSTEAFF | TGCGCCAGCAGCTTGGAAACAGTGAGCACTGAAGCTTTCTTT
TRBJ1-1 | TRBD1 | TRBV2 | - | CASSMGQATNTEAFF | TGTGCCAGCAGTATGGGACAGGCGACGAACACTGAAGCTTTCTTT
TRBJ1-1 | - | TRBV20-1 | many | CSARRRAVNTEAFF | TGCAGTGCTCGACGCCGGGCCGTGAACACTGAAGCTTTCTTT
TRBJ2-7 | TRBD2 | TRBV15 | few | CATSILAGDYEQYF | TGTGCCACCAGCATATTAGCGGGGGACTACGAGCAGTACTTC
TRBJ2-1 | TRBD2 | TRBV6-6 | - | CASSYSHSGGDNEQFF | TGTGCCAGCAGTTACTCCCATAGCGGGGGGGACAATGAGCAGTTCTTC
TRBJ2-5 | TRBD2 | TRBV3-1 | - | CASSHGLAGGPGETQYF | TGTGCCAGCAGCCACGGACTAGCGGGGGGGCCAGGGGAGACCCAGTACTTC
TRBJ1-6 | - | TRBV6-1 | - | CASSESAGSNSPLHF | TGTGCCAGCAGTGAATCGGCTGGGAGCAATTCACCCCTCCACTTT
TRBJ2-2 | TRBD1 | TRBV5-1 | - | CASSFWTGVAGELFF | TGCGCCAGCAGCTTTTGGACAGGCGTCGCCGGGGAGCTGTTTTTT
TRBJ2-7 | TRBD2 | TRBV15 | few | CATSRFRTSAAYEQYF | TGTGCCACCAGCAGGTTTAGGACTAGCGCCGCCTACGAGCAGTACTTC
TRBJ2-5 | - | TRBV7-8 | - | CASSFQPLVRETQYF | TGTGCCAGCAGCTTCCAGCCCCTGGTCAGGGAGACCCAGTACTTC
TRBJ2-3 | TRBD1 | TRBV4-1 | few | CASSQGGRQGTDTQYF | TGCGCCAGCAGCCAGGGAGGACGACAGGGGACAGATACGCAGTATTTT